This is a list of T cell receptor beta chains from one sample in a study of blood T cells in healthy people across ages. TCRdb re-analysed the 5' RACE reads in MiXCR, keeping a single row per CDR3 protein. The top ten clones hold approximately 4.1% of a sample with around 1,600,000 distinct CDR3 sequences, approximately 39% of them seen once. Sequencing used blood. The receptors were gathered from a young woman in good health. CDR3s include the opening cysteine and the closing phenylalanine or tryptophan. The D gene is left open where the match is weak. Size is omitted from some rows. Given values are once, few, many or a class for expanded clones.

TRBJ2-1 | few | TRBV11-2 | . | CASSFLRGRAYNEQFF | TGTGCCAGCAGCTTCCTCCGGGGGCGCGCCTACAATGAGCAGTTCTTC
TRBJ1-2 | . | TRBV15 | . | CATSRDARVRYGYTF | TGTGCCACCAGCAGAGATGCGAGGGTGCGGTATGGCTACACCTTC
TRBJ2-5 | few | TRBV7-2 | . | CASSLVAGVETQYF | TGTGCCAGCAGCTTAGTGGCAGGGGTAGAGACCCAGTACTTC
TRBJ2-2 | . | TRBV29-1 | TRBD1 | CSVEDETGVAGELFF | TGCAGCGTTGAAGATGAGACAGGGGTGGCCGGGGAGCTGTTTTTT
TRBJ2-7 | . | TRBV20-1 | . | CSASRGSGEQYF | TGCAGTGCTAGCAGGGGTAGTGGCGAGCAGTACTTC
TRBJ2-7 | . | TRBV30 | . | CAWSSVGPSSYEQYF | TGTGCCTGGAGTTCAGTAGGGCCGAGCTCCTACGAGCAGTACTTC
TRBJ2-1 | . | TRBV7-2 | . | CASSPSPGNEQFF | TGTGCCAGCAGTCCCTCTCCAGGGAATGAGCAGTTCTTC
TRBJ2-1 | . | TRBV6-2/TRBV6-3 | . | CASRQPYNEQFF | TGTGCCAGCAGGCAACCTTACAATGAGCAGTTCTTC
TRBJ1-5 | . | TRBV10-3 | TRBD1 | CAISVGQGGQPQHF | TGTGCCATCAGTGTGGGGCAGGGGGGTCAGCCCCAGCATTTT
TRBJ1-2 | . | TRBV29-1 | . | CSVESGLSGCTF | TGCAGCGTTGAATCGGGGTTAAGTGGCTGCACCTTC
TRBJ2-1 | . | TRBV19 | TRBD1 | CASHTGDNEQFF | TGTGCCAGCCACACAGGGGACAATGAGCAGTTCTTC
TRBJ1-2 | . | TRBV2 | TRBD1 | CASRENRGGYTF | TGTGCCAGCAGAGAAAACAGGGGCGGCTACACCTTC
TRBJ2-7 | . | TRBV7-8 | TRBD1 | CASSLVGTGRSYEQYF | TGTGCCAGCAGCTTAGTAGGGACAGGGCGCTCCTACGAGCAGTACTTC
TRBJ2-5 | few | TRBV4-1 | . | CASSHVDSRETQYF | TGCGCCAGCAGCCATGTAGACAGCAGGGAGACCCAGTACTTC
TRBJ1-5 | . | TRBV20-1 | . | CSASMDSNQPQHF | TGCAGTGCTAGCATGGATAGCAATCAGCCCCAGCATTTT
TRBJ2-5 | . | TRBV6-1 | . | CASSEQLQETQYF | TGTGCCAGCAGTGAGCAGCTCCAAGAGACCCAGTACTTC
TRBJ2-3 | . | TRBV7-8 | TRBD2 | CASSMTSSRGDTQYF | TGTGCCAGCAGCATGACTAGCTCCCGGGGGGATACGCAGTATTTT
TRBJ2-7 | . | TRBV3-1 | . | CASSFMDGGTYEQYF | TGTGCCAGCAGCTTCATGGACGGGGGAACCTACGAGCAGTACTTC
TRBJ2-1 | . | TRBV24-1 | . | CATSDFGQGYNEQFF | TGTGCCACCAGTGATTTCGGCCAGGGGTACAATGAGCAGTTCTTC
TRBJ1-2 | few | TRBV20-1 | . | CSALGLRGYTF | TGCAGTGCCCTGGGGCTTCGGGGCTACACCTTC
TRBJ1-1 | . | TRBV7-2 | . | CASSPRDGLNTEAFF | TGTGCCAGCAGCCCGAGGGACGGCTTGAACACTGAAGCTTTCTTT
TRBJ1-2 | . | TRBV7-2 | . | CASSLVGAGNYGYTF | TGTGCCAGCAGCTTAGTGGGGGCAGGGAACTATGGCTACACCTTC
TRBJ1-1 | few | TRBV29-1 | TRBD1 | CSADRGDTEAFF | TGCAGCGCGGACAGGGGAGACACTGAAGCTTTCTTT
TRBJ2-5 | many | TRBV27 | . | CASSLSRGGETQYF | TGTGCCAGCAGTTTATCAAGGGGAGGAGAGACCCAGTACTTC
TRBJ2-1 | . | TRBV7-9 | TRBD1 | CASSLRGTVYNEQFF | TGTGCCAGCAGCTTAAGGGGGACAGTCTACAATGAGCAGTTCTTC
TRBJ1-2 | . | TRBV4-1 | . | CASSQVPGSNYGYTF | TGCGCCAGCAGCCAAGTACCGGGAAGCAACTATGGCTACACCTTC
TRBJ2-7 | . | TRBV19 | TRBD2 | CASSTWTSGSFYEQYF | TGTGCCAGTAGTACCTGGACTAGCGGGAGCTTCTACGAGCAGTACTTC
TRBJ2-1 | many | TRBV4-1 | . | CASSQGPYGSGYEQFF | TGCGCCAGCAGCCAAGGGCCCTACGGCTCCGGGTATGAGCAGTTCTTC
TRBJ1-4 | . | TRBV2 | TRBD1 | CASRADREEELFF | TGTGCCAGCAGAGCAGACAGGGAAGAAGAACTGTTTTTT
TRBJ2-5 | . | TRBV5-1 | TRBD1 | CASWGTVASYNEQYF | TGCGCCAGCTGGGGGACAGTGGCTTCCTACAATGAGCAGTACTTC
TRBJ2-1 | . | TRBV7-9 | TRBD1 | CASTERRGYNEQFF | TGTGCCAGCACCGAACGCAGGGGGTACAATGAGCAGTTCTTC
TRBJ2-7 | . | TRBV4-2 | . | CASSQYTGSYEQYF | TGTGCCAGCAGCCAGTATACAGGCTCCTACGAGCAGTACTTC
TRBJ1-1 | few | TRBV3-1 | . | CASSQTLRNTEAFF | TGTGCCAGCAGCCAGACGTTAAGGAACACTGAAGCTTTCTTT
TRBJ1-1 | . | TRBV9 | . | CASSRGQFSNAEAFF | TGTGCCAGCAGCAGAGGACAGTTTTCGAACGCTGAAGCTTTCTTT
TRBJ1-1 | . | TRBV27 | . | CASSPIGMWDTEAFF | TGTGCCAGCAGTCCTATAGGGATGTGGGACACTGAAGCTTTCTTT
TRBJ2-5 | few | TRBV7-2 | TRBD2 | CASGRAPYNEQYF | TGTGCGAGCGGGAGGGCCCCCTACAATGAGCAGTACTTC
TRBJ1-2 | . | TRBV6-6 | . | CASSYPEENGYTF | TGTGCCAGCAGTTACCCCGAGGAGAATGGCTACACCTTC
TRBJ1-2 | few | TRBV6-5 | . | CASSQTGVSGYTF | TGTGCCAGCAGTCAAACAGGAGTCTCTGGCTACACCTTC
TRBJ1-5 | . | TRBV12-3/TRBV12-4 | . | CASSLTDRNQPQHF | TGTGCCAGCAGTTTGACAGATAGAAATCAGCCCCAGCATTTT
TRBJ1-2 | few | TRBV7-2 | . | CASSLRDPHGYTF | TGTGCCAGCAGCTTACGGGACCCCCATGGCTACACCTTC
TRBJ2-1 | . | TRBV9 | TRBD2 | CASSATSGGVDEQFF | TGTGCCAGCAGCGCCACTAGCGGGGGGGTTGATGAGCAGTTCTTC
TRBJ2-7 | . | TRBV11-2 | . | CAGSSIRRVEQYF | TGTGCCGGCAGCTCAATACGAAGGGTCGAGCAGTACTTC
TRBJ2-4 | . | TRBV7-9 | . | CASTFTHGAKNIQYF | TGTGCCAGCACCTTTACGCACGGAGCCAAAAACATTCAGTACTTC
TRBJ2-7 | . | TRBV29-1 | . | CSVESGISSYNEQYF | TGCAGCGTTGAATCCGGGATTAGCTCCTACAATGAGCAGTACTTC
TRBJ1-2 | . | TRBV27 | . | CASSAHSGYYGYTF | TGTGCCAGCAGTGCCCACTCGGGGTACTATGGCTACACCTTC
TRBJ2-3 | few | TRBV5-8 | . | CASSLDGRRRTDTQYF | TGTGCCAGCAGCTTGGATGGGAGGAGGCGCACAGATACGCAGTATTTT
TRBJ1-5 | once | TRBV4-3 | . | CASSQDFSTYSNQPQHF | TGCGCCAGCAGCCAAGATTTTTCCACCTATAGCAATCAGCCCCAGCATTTT
TRBJ1-5 | few | TRBV10-2 | . | CASSAGWGDQPQHF | TGCGCCAGCAGCGCCGGATGGGGTGATCAGCCCCAGCATTTT
TRBJ1-4 | . | TRBV20-1 | . | CSWTVINEKLFF | TGCAGTTGGACGGTTATCAATGAAAAACTGTTTTTT
TRBJ2-5 | . | TRBV6-6 | TRBD1 | CASSSPGQGETQYF | TGTGCCAGCAGTTCTCCGGGACAGGGAGAGACCCAGTACTTC
TRBJ1-1 | . | TRBV4-1 | . | CASSPYRQADEAFF | TGCGCCAGCAGCCCTTATCGACAGGCCGATGAAGCTTTCTTT
TRBJ1-2 | . | TRBV29-1 | . | CSVEPGNEPGYTF | TGCAGCGTTGAACCAGGGAATGAGCCTGGCTACACCTTC
TRBJ2-1 | . | TRBV4-3 | TRBD2 | CASSQDIGTSGFSYNEQFF | TGCGCCAGCAGCCAAGATATTGGGACTAGCGGATTTTCCTACAATGAGCAGTTCTTC